Listed below are T cell receptor beta chains from one sample, sequenced in a study of vaccination and CD4 T cells after COVID-19. Their antigens remain unidentified. TCRdb recomputed calls from the PCR reads with MiXCR, one row per CDR3 protein. Altogether 10,000 to 15,000 distinct CDR3 sequences are present, approximately 57% being singletons, with the ten largest covering about 13%. The sample taken for sequencing was CD4+ T cells from blood, cultured in vitro. These receptors were obtained from a human donor who had recovered from COVID-19. Both conserved end residues are part of each CDR3. Fields, in order: D gene, J gene, CDR3 length, clone size, V gene, CDR3 DNA, CDR3 protein. The D gene is left open where the match is weak. Clone size is stated in some rows and not others, as once, few, many or a class when expanded.

.	TRBJ2-7	15	.	TRBV5-1	TGCGCCAGCAGCTTGGCGGGCAGTAACTCCTACGAGCAGTACTTC	CASSLAGSNSYEQYF
.	TRBJ1-2	16	.	TRBV19	TGTGCCAGTAGTATCCAAGGGGCGCGTCCTAACTATGGCTACACCTTC	CASSIQGARPNYGYTF
.	TRBJ2-6	17	.	TRBV7-6	TGTGCCAGCAGCTTATCTACGGCGGAATCTGGGGCCAACGTCCTGACTTTC	CASSLSTAESGANVLTF
TRBD1	TRBJ1-1	15	.	TRBV18	TGTGCCAGCTCTGACAGGGTTAAAATGAACACTGAAGCTTTCTTT	CASSDRVKMNTEAFF
TRBD2	TRBJ2-5	14	.	TRBV28	TGTGCCAGCAGGGATAGCGGGGGAGGAGAGACCCAGTACTTC	CASRDSGGGETQYF
.	TRBJ1-3	14	large	TRBV6-1	TGTGCCAGCACTGGGGCCCCGAGAGGAAACACCATATATTTT	CASTGAPRGNTIYF
.	TRBJ1-5	13	.	TRBV28	TGTGCCAGCAACCTAGGACGCGGACAGCCCCAGCATTTT	CASNLGRGQPQHF
.	TRBJ2-7	13	.	TRBV20-1	TGCAGTGCTAGGGGATTAAGGGCCCCCGAGCAGTACTTC	CSARGLRAPEQYF
.	TRBJ2-2	12	few	TRBV7-2	TGTGCCAGCAGCTACCGTGAAGGGGAGCTGTTTTTT	CASSYREGELFF
.	TRBJ2-3	13	.	TRBV12-3/TRBV12-4	TGTGCCAGCAGTTTGTGGAGCACAGATACGCAGTATTTT	CASSLWSTDTQYF
.	TRBJ2-7	14	.	TRBV18	TGTGCCAGCTCACCACCGACTAGGAGCCACGAGCAGTACTTC	CASSPPTRSHEQYF
.	TRBJ1-1	13	few	TRBV27	TGTGCCAGCAGTTTATTTGGAAACACTGAAGCTTTCTTT	CASSLFGNTEAFF
TRBD1	TRBJ2-1	19	.	TRBV20-1	TGCAGTGCTCAAATCCCAACCTGGACAGGGTTTTGGTCCTACAATGAGCAGTTCTTC	CSAQIPTWTGFWSYNEQFF
TRBD1	TRBJ1-5	13	few	TRBV20-1	TGCAGTGCTTCCACAGGGGCAAATCAGCCCCAGCATTTT	CSASTGANQPQHF
.	TRBJ2-3	15	.	TRBV28	TGTGCCAGCACCCGGGACCCAGGGTACCCAGATACGCAGTATTTT	CASTRDPGYPDTQYF
TRBD2	TRBJ2-2	15	.	TRBV7-2	TGTGCCAGCAGCCCCTTAGCGGGAGTGGCCGGGGAGCTGTTTTTT	CASSPLAGVAGELFF
.	TRBJ2-7	14	.	TRBV20-1	TGCAGTGCTAGTAGCGCTAGGTTCCCCTACGAGCAGTACTTC	CSASSARFPYEQYF
.	TRBJ1-5	16	.	TRBV7-9	TGTGCCAGCAGCTTAGGTAGTTTGGGTAGCAATCAGCCCCAGCATTTT	CASSLGSLGSNQPQHF